Presented here are 14 T cell receptor beta chains from one specimen sequenced in a study of cytomegalovirus exposure and HLA in healthy donors. This PCR relied on a set of 60 Vbeta primers and 13 Jbeta primers. TCRdb keeps only in-frame clones here, not all; method: immunoSEQ multiplex PCR. This table has about 210,000 clones, around 75% appearing once. What was sequenced was PBMCs. Receptors were obtained from a male donor in good health and CMV-seropositive.

The gene calls are TRBV7-9 and TRBJ2-1; TRBD2 might be the D (6 bases). The V and J ends lost 7 bases and 7 bases respectively, with 23 bases between them. The germline V gene encodes CDR1 SEHNR and CDR2 FQNEAQ (reference sequence). This CDR3 spans 16 amino acids. The CDR3 DNA reads TGTGCCAGCACATACGTGGGGGTAGGGGCGGGAAATGAGCAGTTCTTC. Protein sequence: CASTYVGVGAGNEQFF.

V is TRBV11-1 and J is TRBJ2-3; no firm D call. This CDR3 comprises 14 residues. CDR1 SGHAT and CDR2 FQDESV come from the germline V gene (reference sequence). The V end lost 3 bases, the J end lost 9 bases, and 16 bases lay between the germline ends. CDR3 nucleotide sequence: TGTGCCAGCAGCTTTATGCTAGTAGGAGACACGCAGTATTTT. Protein product: CASSFMLVGDTQYF.

This sequence joins TRBV5-1 and TRBJ1-1; D ambiguous. The CDR3 runs 15 residues. Looked up from germline, CDR1 is SGHRS and CDR2 is YFSETQ. V was pared by 3 bases and J by 1 base, with 13 bases between. CDR3 DNA: TGCGCCAGCAGCTCCGGTTACCTAGAGAACACTGAAGCTTTCTTT. Its protein product is CASSSGYLENTEAFF.

The gene calls are TRBV11-2 and TRBJ2-7; 9 bases align to TRBD2. CDR3 length: 13 amino acids. After removal of 6 bases from V and 4 bases from J, the junction contained 4 bases not matched to a gene. The germline CDR1 and CDR2 sequences are SGHAT and FQNNGV. The CDR3 reads CASSRLAVYEQYF. The CDR3 DNA follows: TGTGCCAGCAGTCGACTAGCGGTTTACGAGCAGTACTTC.

This chain uses TRBV7-9 with TRBJ2-1, with 9 bases identical to TRBD1. The germline V gene encodes CDR1 SEHNR and CDR2 FQNEAQ (reference sequence). CDR3 length: 17 amino acids. J lost 8 bases, V lost 5 bases, and 16 bases had no gene match. DNA of the CDR3: TGTGCCAGCAGCCAGATCGTTAGTGGGACAGGGTTCCATGAGCAGTTCTTC. It yields the protein CASSQIVSGTGFHEQFF.

The chain carries TRBV2 and TRBJ1-2, with a tentative D call TRBD1 (5 bases). V was cut by 6 bases and J by 5 bases, with 13 bases left in between. The CDR3 has 13 amino acids. The germline V gene has CDR1 SNHLY and CDR2 FYNNEI. The CDR3 nucleotides are TGTGCCAGCAGCTTGGACAAGGCATATGGCTACACCTTC. It specifies CASSLDKAYGYTF.

This rearrangement joins TRBV5-6 to TRBJ1-5, with 10 bases aligning to TRBD1. The CDR3 consists of 13 residues. The ends lost 4 bases at V and 6 bases at J; junction bases unmatched: 1. Germline V lookup: CDR1 SGHDT, CDR2 YYEEEE. The CDR3 nucleotides are TGTGCCAGCAGCAGGACAGGGGGTCAGCCCCAGCATTTT. Its translation: CASSRTGGQPQHF.

The V and J genes are TRBV6-1 and TRBJ1-5, with TRBD1 as a possible D gene (5 bases). This CDR3 is built from 12 residues. V was trimmed by 9 bases and J by 2 bases, leaving 8 bases between them. The V gene's germline CDR1 is MNHNS and CDR2 SASEGT. The DNA for the CDR3 is TGTGCCAGTCGGGGGGGCAATCAGCCCCAGCATTTT. The encoded protein is CASRGGNQPQHF.

The V and J genes are TRBV6-1 and TRBJ2-4; TRBD2 agrees at 8 bases. V was pared by 2 bases and J by 3 bases, with 18 bases of the junction left unmatched. Looked up from germline, CDR1 is MNHNS and CDR2 is SASEGT. This CDR3 has 20 residues. The CDR3 DNA reads TGTGCCAGCAGTGAATTGTTCTGGCGGGAGGTTAATATGGTCAAAAACATTCAGTACTTC. This codes for CASSELFWREVNMVKNIQYF.

The chain employs TRBV7-9 and TRBJ2-2; the match to TRBD2 covers 9 bases. This CDR3 contains 17 residues. CDR1 is SEHNR, CDR2 FQNEAQ, per germline (reference sequence). V was clipped by 6 bases and J by 1 base; unmatched bases: 9. The CDR3 here is CASSLPRLAVNTGELFF. CDR3 sequence (DNA): TGTGCCAGCAGTCTCCCTCGACTAGCGGTGAACACCGGGGAGCTGTTTTTT.

V is TRBV9 and J is TRBJ2-2; 11 bases are a match to TRBD2. Unmatched junction bases numbered 14, after V lost 4 bases and J lost 0 bases. The CDR3 is 20 residues long. Germline V gives CDR1 SGDLS, CDR2 YYNGEE. In DNA form, the CDR3 reads TGTGCCAGCAGCCTAGGAGCGGGACTAGCGGTCCAGTCGAACACCGGGGAGCTGTTTTTT. Its protein is CASSLGAGLAVQSNTGELFF.

The sample holds a few counts of this clone. The V gene is TRBV2, the J gene TRBJ1-6; D is perhaps TRBD1 (5 bases). CDR3 length: 11 amino acids. With 4 bases removed from V and 13 bases from J, the gap between germline ends came to 8 bases. The germline gives CDR1 SNHLY, CDR2 FYNNEI. The CDR3 DNA is TGTGCCAGCAGTGTGGAGGGGCCCCTCCACTTT. Amino acid sequence: CASSVEGPLHF.

This clone was counted a few times. This rearrangement joins TRBV19 to TRBJ1-6; D not resolved. The CDR3 totals 17 residues. Germline CDR1 is LNHDA and CDR2 is SQIVND (reference sequence). V gave up 3 bases and J gave up 7 bases, with 19 bases separating them. This CDR3 is CASSIGQRDSRNSPLHF. The CDR3, as DNA: TGTGCCAGTAGTATTGGCCAGAGGGATAGCCGGAATTCACCCCTCCACTTT.

This chain links TRBV7-9 with TRBJ1-2; tentatively, D is TRBD1 (5 bases). The CDR3 runs to 15 residues. Germline V gives CDR1 SEHNR, CDR2 FQNEAQ (reference sequence). Trimming removed 5 bases from V and 3 bases from J, with 16 bases in between. In DNA, the CDR3 is TGTGCCAGCAGCCCGTGGCGGGGAGGGGACTATGGCTACACCTTC. It specifies CASSPWRGGDYGYTF.